Below, 25 T cell receptor beta chains from the same sample are listed, as sequenced in a study of pediatric ulcerative colitis. Rectal tissue came from one to two pinch biopsies taken at colonoscopy. TCRdb's copy holds only in-frame clones and misses some; the assay was immunoSEQ multiplex PCR. The sample shows 15,000 to 20,000 clones, 60% to 80% of them seen only once. Sequences were obtained from gut tissue. The receptors come from a boy between 10 and 17 years old who was a control in a study of pediatric ulcerative colitis.

The V and J genes are TRBV5-8 and TRBJ2-3; D uncertain. The CDR3 consists of 15 residues. Trimming took off 6 bases at V and 3 bases at J, with 17 bases between the two ends. CDR1 is SGHTS, CDR2 YDEGEE, per germline. The CDR3 loop is CASTRMGGRTDTQYF. The CDR3 DNA follows: TGTGCCAGCACTAGGATGGGCGGTAGGACAGATACGCAGTATTTT.

The genes are TRBV29-1 and TRBJ2-7, with D maybe TRBD1 (6 bases). V gave up 7 bases and J gave up 4 bases, with 14 bases separating them. The length of the CDR3 is 12 residues. Germline CDR1 reads SQVTM; CDR2 reads ANQGSEA. The CDR3 here is CSAAGRGYEQYF. In DNA form, the CDR3 reads TGCAGCGCCGCGGGCAGGGGTTACGAGCAGTACTTC.

This sequence joins TRBV6-6 and TRBJ2-1, with D perhaps TRBD2 (5 bases). The V gene's germline CDR1 is MNHNY and CDR2 SVGAGI (reference sequence). The CDR3 totals 15 residues. Between the trimmed V and J ends, which lost 6 bases and 0 bases, there was a span of 12 bases. CDR3 region: CASRSGESSYNEQFF. The CDR3, as DNA: TGTGCCAGCAGAAGCGGTGAGAGCTCCTACAATGAGCAGTTCTTC.

The chain uses TRBV2 and TRBJ2-5; 10 positions agree with TRBD1. V lost 7 bases to trimming and J lost 3 bases; unmatched junction nucleotides: 11. CDR3 length equals 16 residues. Germline V gene sequence: CDR1 SNHLY, CDR2 FYNNEI. The CDR3 DNA sequence: TGTGCCAGCACCCTTAGGAGGACAGGGGGGAAAGAGACCCAGTACTTC. Translated, it gives CASTLRRTGGKETQYF.

By its share, this clone is medium-sized. The chain couples TRBV29-1 to TRBJ1-2; D not certain. The CDR3 is made up of 13 amino acids. The V end lost 6 bases, the J end lost 8 bases, and 19 bases lay between the germline ends. Looked up from germline, CDR1 is SQVTM and CDR2 is ANQGSEA. CDR3 DNA: TGCAGCGTAGATACCACCGGGAGCAACGGCTACACCTTC. Protein sequence: CSVDTTGSNGYTF.

V usage is TRBV9 and J usage is TRBJ1-1; D not resolved. Germline V gene lookup returns CDR1 SGDLS and CDR2 YYNGEE. This CDR3 has 13 amino acids. With 3 bases removed from V and 2 bases from J, the gap between germline ends came to 8 bases. CDR3 sequence: CASSEALNTEAFF. In DNA, the CDR3 is TGTGCCAGCAGCGAGGCCCTAAACACTGAAGCTTTCTTT.

The chain links TRBV27 to TRBJ2-3, with D hard to call. In germline, CDR1 is MNHEY, CDR2 SMNVEV (reference sequence). The CDR3 runs 15 residues. V lost 5 bases and J 0 bases, leaving 12 bases between the germline ends. CDR3 DNA sequence: TGTGCCAGCAGTCTCACCATAGAGAGCACAGATACGCAGTATTTT. This sequence encodes CASSLTIESTDTQYF.

This clone was picked up a small number of times. The rearrangement joins TRBV7-2 to TRBJ2-1, with D perhaps matching TRBD2 (5 bases). The CDR3 runs to 14 residues. Trimming stripped 5 bases from V and 8 bases from J, with 16 bases between. CDR1 is SGHTA, CDR2 FQGNSA, per germline. The CDR3 loop is CASSPWTALDEQFF. The CDR3 DNA reads as TGTGCCAGCAGCCCATGGACTGCTCTTGATGAGCAGTTCTTC.

This clone has more than one count but fewer than ten. The chain links TRBV9 to TRBJ1-3; D is ambiguous. This CDR3 is built from 14 residues. Germline loops: CDR1 SGDLS, CDR2 YYNGEE. Trimming took off 3 bases at V and 3 bases at J, with 10 bases between the two ends. In nucleotides, the CDR3 is TGTGCCAGCAGCGCCGAGAGGAGTGGAAACACCATATATTTT. Translated: CASSAERSGNTIYF.

This clone was seen just once. This chain joins TRBV7-9 and TRBJ2-7; D is perhaps TRBD1 or TRBD2 (6 bases each). V gave up 5 bases and J gave up 3 bases, with 23 bases separating them. The CDR3 is made up of 17 amino acids. Germline V gives CDR1 SEHNR, CDR2 FQNEAQ (reference sequence). CDR3 residues: CASSPPGAGESHYEQYF. CDR3 coding DNA: TGTGCCAGCAGCCCCCCGGGAGCAGGGGAGTCTCACTACGAGCAGTACTTC.

This clone was seen only a few times. The chain recombines TRBV18 with TRBJ1-4; possibly TRBD1 for D (5 bases). Trimming pared 6 bases from V and 7 bases from J, leaving 18 bases between. There are 15 residues in the CDR3. Germline V gene lookup returns CDR1 KGHSH and CDR2 LQKENI. CDR3 sequence reads: CASSLYSAGGEKLFF. Written as DNA, the CDR3 is TGTGCCAGCTCCCTTTACAGCGCGGGGGGTGAAAAACTGTTTTTT.

This sequence joins TRBV25-1 and TRBJ1-2, with TRBD1 matching 7 bases. This CDR3 is 13 amino acids long. V was pared by 3 bases and J by 8 bases, with 6 bases of the junction left unmatched. Germline V gene lookup returns CDR1 MGHDK and CDR2 SYGVNS. The CDR3 DNA sequence: TGTGCCAGCAGTGACAGGGGGTCGCGAGGCTACACCTTC. This codes for CASSDRGSRGYTF.

The rearrangement links TRBV5-4 to TRBJ1-6; 8 bases agree with TRBD1. The CDR3 has 15 amino acids. The V gene end was trimmed by 2 bases and the J gene end by 8 bases; junction bases not matched to a gene: 6. Looked up from germline, CDR1 is SGHNT and CDR2 is YYREEE (reference sequence). DNA of the CDR3: TGTGCCAGCAGCTTACAGGGGGTCGGGTATTCACCCCTCCACTTT. Residues: CASSLQGVGYSPLHF. Full variable domain (remainder filled in from reference TRBV5-4 and TRBJ1-6): ETGVTQSPTHLIKTRGQQVTLRCSSQSGHNTVSWYQQALGQGPQFIFQYYREEENGRGNFPPRFSGLQFPNYSSELNVNALELDDSALYLCASSLQGVGYSPLHFGNGTRLTVT.

The V and J genes are TRBV15 and TRBJ1-1; tentatively, D is TRBD1 (5 bases). From germline, CDR1 is LNHNV and CDR2 YYDKDF (reference sequence). V lost 5 bases and J 4 bases, leaving 11 bases between the germline ends. The CDR3 is 13 amino acids. The CDR3 bases are TGTGCCACCAGCTCGACACAGGCCACTGAAGCTTTCTTT. Translating gives CATSSTQATEAFF.

This clone was seen only once. The chain employs TRBV13 and TRBJ1-2, with no clear D. Per germline, CDR1 PRHDT and CDR2 FYEKMQ (reference sequence). The germline V and J ends were trimmed by 3 bases and 4 bases, with 9 bases remaining between them. This CDR3 has 13 residues. This CDR3 reads CASSFELTYGYTF. Written as DNA, the CDR3 is TGTGCCAGCAGCTTTGAACTTACCTATGGCTACACCTTC.

The chain couples TRBV25-1 to TRBJ2-1; 9 nucleotides match TRBD1. The germline V gene encodes CDR1 MGHDK and CDR2 SYGVNS. This CDR3 is built from 15 residues. With V trimmed by 4 bases and J by 2 bases, 3 bases remained unmatched. This CDR3 reads CASSGGQGTYNEQFF. The CDR3 region has the DNA TGTGCCAGCAGTGGGGGACAGGGCACCTACAATGAGCAGTTCTTC. Looking up the rest from reference TRBV25-1 and TRBJ2-1 gives the full variable domain: EADIYQTPRYLVIGTGKKITLECSQTMGHDKMYWYQQDPGMELHLIHYSYGVNSTEKGDLSSESTVSRIRTEHFPLTLESARPSHTSQYLCASSGGQGTYNEQFFGPGTRLTVL.

The J gene is TRBJ1-3, the V gene TRBV7-9; D uncertain. This CDR3 contains 16 residues. V was clipped by 5 bases and J by 0 bases, with 14 bases between them. Germline V gives CDR1 SEHNR, CDR2 FQNEAQ (reference sequence). CDR3 residues: CASSPSRLHSGNTIYF. The CDR3 nucleotides read TGTGCCAGCAGCCCAAGCCGGCTTCACTCTGGAAACACCATATATTTT.

This clone was detected only once. J is TRBJ1-6 and V is TRBV5-1, with 7 bases matching TRBD1. CDR1 is SGHRS and CDR2 is YFSETQ in the germline V gene. V shed 3 bases and J 10 bases; nucleotides not matched to a gene: 10. This CDR3 is 15 amino acids long. The CDR3: CASSYDDTGESPLHF. In DNA form, the CDR3 reads TGCGCCAGCAGCTATGATGATACAGGGGAATCACCCCTCCACTTT.

The V call is TRBV7-3, the J call TRBJ1-2; 10 bases are a match to TRBD1. Germline values: CDR1 SGHTA, CDR2 FQGTGA. V was pared by 2 bases and J by 6 bases, with 3 bases of the junction left unmatched. The CDR3 is made up of 14 amino acids. DNA for the CDR3: TGTGCCAGCAGCTTATCGGACAGGGGGGATGGCTACACCTTC. This encodes CASSLSDRGDGYTF.

J is TRBJ1-5 and V is TRBV28; D call uncertain. Trimming removed 7 bases at V and 5 bases at J, with 12 bases between. The germline V gene encodes CDR1 MDHEN and CDR2 SYDVKM. CDR3 length: 13 amino acids. This chain's CDR3 is CASTVGFDQPQHF. CDR3 nucleotides: TGTGCCAGCACCGTTGGGTTCGATCAGCCCCAGCATTTT.

The chain has TRBV27 and TRBJ2-2; D perhaps matches TRBD2 (5 bases). Trimming removed 9 bases at V and 6 bases at J, with 17 bases between. Germline V lookup: CDR1 MNHEY, CDR2 SMNVEV (reference sequence). The CDR3 runs to 14 residues. CDR3 loop: CASSQRAAAGELFF. CDR3 DNA sequence: TGTGCCAGTTCACAGAGGGCGGCAGCCGGGGAGCTGTTTTTT.

The chain couples TRBV6-1 to TRBJ2-7; 11 bases agree with TRBD1. This CDR3 is built from 16 residues. The trim removed 2 bases at V and 4 bases at J, leaving 7 bases unmatched. Per the germline V gene, CDR1 is MNHNS and CDR2 is SASEGT. CDR3 in DNA: TGTGCCAGCAGTGAAAAGGAGGGGACAGGGGGATACGAGCAGTACTTC. Encoded protein: CASSEKEGTGGYEQYF.

This chain uses TRBV12-5 with TRBJ2-3; no firm D call. The V end was cut by 1 base, the J end by 5 bases, with 7 bases between. Germline V gene data show CDR1 as LGHNT and CDR2 as FRNRAP. The length of the CDR3 is 13 residues. In nucleotides, the CDR3 is TGTGCTAGTGGTTTGGGTCCTAGAGATACGCAGTATTTT. Residues: CASGLGPRDTQYF.

This chain uses TRBV27 with TRBJ2-7; D is unresolved. The V end was cut by 6 bases, the J end by 5 bases, with 11 bases between. There are 12 residues in the CDR3. The germline gives CDR1 MNHEY, CDR2 SMNVEV (reference sequence). The CDR3 nucleotides read TGTGCCAGCAGCGATGCCTGGGACGAGCAGTACTTC. This encodes CASSDAWDEQYF.

This clone was counted a few times. This chain uses TRBV7-9 with TRBJ1-1; a possible D gene is TRBD1 (6 bases). Germline CDR1 reads SEHNR; CDR2 reads FQNEAQ (reference sequence). The CDR3 spans 13 residues. Trimming cost V 7 bases and J 0 bases, with 9 bases left between them. CDR3 in amino acids: CASISGVNTEAFF. The CDR3 nucleotides read TGTGCCAGCATATCAGGGGTGAACACTGAAGCTTTCTTT.